These 8 T cell receptor beta chains originate from one sample sequenced in a study of immune evolution from preneoplasia to lung adenocarcinoma. Data came from immunoSEQ multiplex PCR; TCRdb stores just in-frame clones and leaves some out. The sample has about 9,500 clones; 75% to 85% are singletons. The sequenced material came from FFPE minimally invasive lung adenocarcinoma tissue. Source of these receptors: a donor older than 65 with lung adenocarcinoma.

The V call is TRBV5-4, the J call TRBJ1-1; D unclear. The V gene lost 1 base and the J gene lost 0 bases, with 7 bases spanning the gap. CDR3 length: 14 amino acids. Germline assignment: CDR1 SGHNT and CDR2 YYREEE (reference sequence). Written as DNA, the CDR3 is TGTGCCAGCAGCTTGAGGGATATGAACACTGAAGCTTTCTTT. As protein: CASSLRDMNTEAFF. Looking up the rest from reference TRBV5-4 and TRBJ1-1 gives the full variable domain: ETGVTQSPTHLIKTRGQQVTLRCSSQSGHNTVSWYQQALGQGPQFIFQYYREEENGRGNFPPRFSGLQFPNYSSELNVNALELDDSALYLCASSLRDMNTEAFFGQGTRLTVV.

The J gene is TRBJ1-1, the V gene TRBV6-1; no firm D call. V gave up 1 base and J gave up 0 bases, with 9 bases separating them. The CDR3 loop spans 15 amino acids. CDR1 MNHNS and CDR2 SASEGT come from the germline V gene. The CDR3 protein is CASSEDGRLNTEAFF. CDR3 DNA: TGTGCCAGCAGTGAAGATGGCAGGTTGAACACTGAAGCTTTCTTT.

The chain couples TRBV28 to TRBJ2-1; D ambiguous. The germline gives CDR1 MDHEN, CDR2 SYDVKM. CDR3 length equals 16 residues. V lost 2 bases and J 0 bases, leaving 11 bases between the germline ends. The CDR3 coding sequence is TGTGCCAGCAGTTTACATCACTGGAGCTCCTACAATGAGCAGTTCTTC. Amino acids: CASSLHHWSSYNEQFF.

The chain carries TRBV7-8 and TRBJ2-7; 12 bases are shared with TRBD1. The germline V gene has CDR1 SGHVS and CDR2 FQNEAQ. The V segment lost 2 bases and the J segment 6 bases; nucleotides outside the gene matches: 8. The CDR3 contains 16 residues. This CDR3 is CASSLNPGTGGLEQYF. The DNA for the CDR3 is TGTGCCAGCAGCTTAAACCCCGGGACAGGGGGCCTCGAGCAGTACTTC.

This clone appeared once. The rearrangement uses TRBV5-1 and TRBJ2-3; TRBD2 matches 11 bases. The germline V gene has CDR1 SGHRS and CDR2 YFSETQ. The CDR3 consists of 17 residues. The V and J ends lost 3 bases and 5 bases, in that order; junction bases with no gene match: 11. The chain's CDR3 is CASSSTLAGGPGDTQYF. DNA for the CDR3: TGCGCCAGCAGCTCGACTTTAGCGGGAGGGCCTGGAGATACGCAGTATTTT.

This clone came up a few times. The rearrangement links TRBV7-8 to TRBJ2-5; 12 bases match TRBD2. Trimming removed 2 bases from V and 5 bases from J; junction bases left unmatched: 3. The germline CDR1 and CDR2 sequences are SGHVS and FQNEAQ. CDR3 length: 15 residues. The CDR3: CASSLRLAGVETQYF. CDR3 DNA sequence: TGTGCCAGCAGCTTAAGACTAGCGGGAGTGGAGACCCAGTACTTC.

This clone is deemed large. The V gene is TRBV16, the J gene TRBJ1-5, with D uncertain. Germline V lookup: CDR1 KGHSY, CDR2 FQNENV. V was trimmed by 4 bases and J by 0 bases, leaving 10 bases between them. CDR3 size: 15 residues. CDR3 protein: CASSPLGFSNQPQHF. The CDR3 DNA follows: TGTGCCAGCAGCCCCCTTGGGTTTAGCAATCAGCCCCAGCATTTT.

This clone has a handful of counts. CDR3 DNA sequence: TGCGCCAGCAGTGATAGCGGGAGTTACTACGAGCAGTACTTC. The encoded protein is CASSDSGSYYEQYF. The chain couples TRBV10-1 to TRBJ2-7, with 9 bases aligning to TRBD2. The V segment lost 3 bases and the J segment 3 bases; nucleotides outside the gene matches: 3. The CDR3 runs to 14 residues. Germline CDR1 WNHNN, CDR2 SYGVQD (reference sequence).